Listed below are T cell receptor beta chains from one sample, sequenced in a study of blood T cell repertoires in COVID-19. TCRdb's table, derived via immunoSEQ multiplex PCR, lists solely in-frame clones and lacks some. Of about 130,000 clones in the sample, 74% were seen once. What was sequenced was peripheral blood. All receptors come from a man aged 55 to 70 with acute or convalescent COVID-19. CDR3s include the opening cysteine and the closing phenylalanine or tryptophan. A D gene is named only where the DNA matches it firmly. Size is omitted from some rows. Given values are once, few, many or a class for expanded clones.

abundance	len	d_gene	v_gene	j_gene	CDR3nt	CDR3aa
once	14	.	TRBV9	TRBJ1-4	TGTGCCAGCAGTACAACCGCAACTAATGAAAAACTGTTTTTT	CASSTTATNEKLFF
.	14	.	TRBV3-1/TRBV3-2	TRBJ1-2	TGTGCCAGCAGCTTCCTATTAACAGGGAATGGCTACACCTTC	CASSFLLTGNGYTF
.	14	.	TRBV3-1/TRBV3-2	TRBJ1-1	TGTGCCAGCAGCTTAACAGGGATGGGGACTGAAGCTTTCTTT	CASSLTGMGTEAFF
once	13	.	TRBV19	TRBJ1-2	TGTGCCAGTAGTAGTACAGGAGTTGGGGGCTACACCTTC	CASSSTGVGGYTF
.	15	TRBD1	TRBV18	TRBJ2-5	TGTGCCAGCTCACCACCGGCAGGGGGCCAAGAGACCCAGTACTTC	CASSPPAGGQETQYF
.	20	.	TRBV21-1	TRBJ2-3	TGTGCCAGCAGCAAAGCGCTAAAAGGGACTAGCGGGATCTGCACAGATACGCAGTATTTT	CASSKALKGTSGICTDTQYF
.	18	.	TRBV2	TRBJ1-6	TGTGCCAGCAGTGAAACCCCGAGTGGGAGCTCCTATAATTCACCCCTCCACTTT	CASSETPSGSSYNSPLHF
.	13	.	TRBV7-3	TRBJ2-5	TGTGCCAGCAGCTTAACAGGGGCGGAGACCCAGTACTTC	CASSLTGAETQYF
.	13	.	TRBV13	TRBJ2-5	TGTGCCAGCACGAGGGGGGGGCAGGAGACCCAGTACTTC	CASTRGGQETQYF
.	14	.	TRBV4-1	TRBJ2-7	TGCGCCAGCAGTCCCGAGACCGGGTTCGTCGAGCAGTACTTC	CASSPETGFVEQYF
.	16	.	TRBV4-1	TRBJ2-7	TGCGCCAGCAGCCAAGTGGGGATGGGGGGGCAGGTCGAGCAGTACTTC	CASSQVGMGGQVEQYF
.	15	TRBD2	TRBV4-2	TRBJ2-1	TGTGCCAGCAGCCAAGCTAGCGGGGCCTACAATGAGCAGTTCTTC	CASSQASGAYNEQFF
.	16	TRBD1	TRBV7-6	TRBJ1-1	TGTGCCAGCAGCTTAAACCGGGGGGGGACAGTAACTGAAGCTTTCTTT	CASSLNRGGTVTEAFF
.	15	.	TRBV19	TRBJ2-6	TGTGCCAGTGGCACGGGGTTCTCTGGGGCCAACGTCCTGACTTTC	CASGTGFSGANVLTF
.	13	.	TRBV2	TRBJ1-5	TGTGCCAGCACCGCTGCCAGGAATCAGCCCCAGCATTTT	CASTAARNQPQHF
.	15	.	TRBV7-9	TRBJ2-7	TGTGCCAGCACTCGAACTTTTAGCGGAAACTACGAGCAGTACTTC	CASTRTFSGNYEQYF
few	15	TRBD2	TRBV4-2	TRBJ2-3	TGTGCCAGCAGTCTGGGACTAGCGGCCACAGATACGCAGTATTTT	CASSLGLAATDTQYF
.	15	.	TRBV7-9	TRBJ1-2	TGTGCCAGCAGCTTTGCGGACGGGACATCTTATGGCTACACCTTC	CASSFADGTSYGYTF
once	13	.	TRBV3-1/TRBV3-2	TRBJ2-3	TGTGCCAGCAGCCAAGGGTCCCTAGCTCCGCAGTATTTT	CASSQGSLAPQYF
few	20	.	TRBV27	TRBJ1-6	TGTGCCAGCAGTTTAATCCCCGTCCTAAGGGGTAGCTCCTATAATTCACCCCTCCACTTT	CASSLIPVLRGSSYNSPLHF
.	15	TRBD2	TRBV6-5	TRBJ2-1	TGTGCCAGCAGTAGACTAGCGGGGGGCTTAAATGAGCAGTTCTTC	CASSRLAGGLNEQFF
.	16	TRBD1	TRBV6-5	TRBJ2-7	TGTGCCAGCAGTTTCCCGTGGGGACAGCAATCCTACGAGCAGTACTTC	CASSFPWGQQSYEQYF
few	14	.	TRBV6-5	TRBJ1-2	TGTGCCAGCAGGGAGCCTCCGACGGCGGCAGGCTACACCTTC	CASREPPTAAGYTF
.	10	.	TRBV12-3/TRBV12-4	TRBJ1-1	TGTGCCACCAAAGCGGGGGAAGCTTTCTTT	CATKAGEAFF
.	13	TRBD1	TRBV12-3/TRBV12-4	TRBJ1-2	TGTGCCAGCAGTTCCGACAGGGCCTCACGCTACACCTTC	CASSSDRASRYTF
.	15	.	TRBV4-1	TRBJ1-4	TGCGCCAGCAGCCGGAACAGGGCGAATAATGAAAAACTGTTTTTT	CASSRNRANNEKLFF
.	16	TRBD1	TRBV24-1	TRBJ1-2	TGTGCCACCAGTGATGGAAACAGGGGTATTGTGGATGGCTACACCTTC	CATSDGNRGIVDGYTF
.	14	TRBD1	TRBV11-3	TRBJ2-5	TGTGCCAGCAGCCGACGGACAGGGGTTGAGACCCAGTACTTC	CASSRRTGVETQYF
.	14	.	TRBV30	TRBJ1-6	TGTGCCTGGAGTTCCGGGGTGGAGGATTCACCCCTCCACTTT	CAWSSGVEDSPLHF
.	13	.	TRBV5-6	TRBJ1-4	TGTGCCAGCAGCAACAGGGTTTCCGAAAAACTGTTTTTT	CASSNRVSEKLFF
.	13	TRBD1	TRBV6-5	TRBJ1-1	TGTGCCAGCAACACTGGACAGGACAATGAAGCTTTCTTT	CASNTGQDNEAFF
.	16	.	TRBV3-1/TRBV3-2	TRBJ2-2	TGTGCCAGCAGCCAAGCAGGGATTCGGAACACCGGGGAGCTGTTTTTT	CASSQAGIRNTGELFF
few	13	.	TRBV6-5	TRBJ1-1	TGTGCCAGCAGGATCCAGATGAACACTGAAGCTTTCTTT	CASRIQMNTEAFF
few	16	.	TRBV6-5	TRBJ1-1	TGTGCCAGCAGTTACTTAGGCGGGAGAGGAAACACTGAAGCTTTCTTT	CASSYLGGRGNTEAFF
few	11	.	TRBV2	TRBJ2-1	TGTGCCAGCAGAGGGAGGAATGAGCAGTTCTTC	CASRGRNEQFF
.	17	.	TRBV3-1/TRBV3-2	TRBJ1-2	TGTGCCAGCAGCCAAGTTAGTCGCTGGACACAGATCTATGGCTACACCTTC	CASSQVSRWTQIYGYTF
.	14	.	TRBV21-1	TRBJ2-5	TGTGCCAGCAGGGCCGGGACAGGAGGAGAGACCCAGTACTTC	CASRAGTGGETQYF